This entry features one T cell receptor beta chain sequence. Its cognate antigen is unknown. The CDR3 has 15 amino acids. Trimming cost V 1 base and J 4 bases; bases outside gene matches: 2. Germline CDR1 and CDR2: SEHNR and FQNEAQ (reference sequence). The record originates from a study of shared clonotypes between healthy human individuals. General observations from the study: Despite large depth, sorted-subset datasets appeared incompletely sequenced.

The method was immunoSEQ multiplex PCR; TCRdb's version includes in-frame clones alone and lacks a portion of them. The sample shows fewer than 1.6 million clones, 98% to 99% of them seen only once. The clonotype comes from a man aged 25 to 40 in good health. The source material was naive CD4+ T cells sorted from blood. Subset defined: CD45RA+ positively selected. The chain links TRBV7-9 to TRBJ2-2; 8 bases match TRBD1. The CDR3 coding sequence is TGTGCCAGCAGCTTAGGACAGGGGAGCACCGGGGAGCTGTTTTTT. This translates into CASSLGQGSTGELFF. The variable domain in full, completed from reference TRBV7-9 and TRBJ2-2, reads DTGVSQNPRHKITKRGQNVTFRCDPISEHNRLYWYRQTLGQGPEFLTYFQNEAQLEKSRLLSDRFSAERPKGSFSTLEIQRTEQGDSAMYLCASSLGQGSTGELFFGEGSRLTVL.